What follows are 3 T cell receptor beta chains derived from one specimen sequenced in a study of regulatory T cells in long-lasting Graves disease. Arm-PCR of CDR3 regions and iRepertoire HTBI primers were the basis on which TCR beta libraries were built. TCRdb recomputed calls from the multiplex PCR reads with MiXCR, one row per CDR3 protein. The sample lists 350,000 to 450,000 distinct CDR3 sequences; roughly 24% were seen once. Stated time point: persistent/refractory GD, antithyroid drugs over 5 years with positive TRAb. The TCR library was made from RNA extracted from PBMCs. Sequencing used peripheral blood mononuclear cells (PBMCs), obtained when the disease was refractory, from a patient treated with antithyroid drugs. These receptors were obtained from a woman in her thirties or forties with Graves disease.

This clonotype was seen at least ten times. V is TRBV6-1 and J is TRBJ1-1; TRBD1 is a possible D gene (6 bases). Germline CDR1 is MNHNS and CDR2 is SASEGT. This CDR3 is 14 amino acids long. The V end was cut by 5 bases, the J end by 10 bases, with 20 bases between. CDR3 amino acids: CASSSNGGRGRAFF. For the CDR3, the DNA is TGTGCCAGCAGTAGTAACGGGGGCCGAGGGAGAGCTTTCTTT.

CDR3 residues: CASLGQGAVGELFF. The CDR3, as DNA: TGTGCCAGCCTGGGGCAGGGGGCGGTCGGGGAGCTGTTTTTT. The chain links TRBV5-6 to TRBJ2-2; 8 bases are shared with TRBD1. The CDR3 totals 14 residues. V shed 7 bases and J 7 bases; nucleotides not matched to a gene: 9. Germline CDR1 and CDR2: SGHDT and YYEEEE.

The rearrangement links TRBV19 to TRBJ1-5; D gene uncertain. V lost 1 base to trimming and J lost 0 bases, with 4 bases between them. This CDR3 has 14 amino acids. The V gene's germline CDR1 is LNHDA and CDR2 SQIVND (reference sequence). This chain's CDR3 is CASSIALSNQPQHF. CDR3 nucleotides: TGTGCCAGTAGTATAGCGCTTAGCAATCAGCCCCAGCATTTT. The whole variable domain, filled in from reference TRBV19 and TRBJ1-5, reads DGGITQSPKYLFRKEGQNVTLSCEQNLNHDAMYWYRQDPGQGLRLIYYSQIVNDFQKGDIAEGYSVSREKKESFPLTVTSAQKNPTAFYLCASSIALSNQPQHFGDGTRLSIL.